The entry below gives a single TCR beta chain sequence along with its context. Its antigen is unknown. This sample was taken from a study of cytomegalovirus exposure and HLA in healthy donors. General study findings and limits: For most TCR beta V segments, an earlier analysis put the productive rate at about 87% or about 30% of the time. The study designated fewer than 200 TCR beta chains cytomegalovirus-associated.

PCR amplification relied on 60 Vbeta primers (plus 13 Jbeta primers). Sequencing used immunoSEQ multiplex PCR; TCRdb keeps in-frame clones, though not all of them. The table lists 100,000 to 150,000 clones, 65% to 85% of them singletons, with 0.2% to 0.3% in the top ten. Germline CDR1 reads LGHNA; CDR2 reads YSLEER. The CDR3 runs to 16 residues. V was pared by 4 bases and J by 5 bases, with 7 bases of the junction left unmatched. V gene TRBV4-3 combines with J gene TRBJ2-2, with TRBD2 matching over 10 bases. The sequencing sample was made of PBMCs. The source of this sequence is a man in his forties or fifties in good health and CMV-seronegative. The CDR3 DNA is TGCGCCAGCAGCCCTCTAGCGGGAGCCCTAACCGGGGAGCTGTTTTTT. Its translation is CASSPLAGALTGELFF.